This T cell receptor (beta chain) is from a study of regulatory T cells in long-lasting Graves disease. Across the whole study: Those Graves' patients who were newly diagnosed had been on antithyroid drugs under 3 months. Study-wide findings and caveats: Small numbers of samples may have cut accuracy. There was favoring of TRBV28, TRBJ1-2 and TRBJ2-5 in persistent disease.

This clonotype was picked up many times. Its antigen is unidentified. The time point denotes: newly diagnosed GD, antithyroid drugs for less than 3 months. TCR sequences were obtained from RNA taken from PBMCs. V was pared by 3 bases and J by 6 bases, with 5 bases of the junction left unmatched. CDR3 length equals 14 residues. Arm-PCR with iRepertoire HTBI primers amplified the CDR3 regions for these TCR beta libraries. TCRdb called the multiplex PCR reads again in MiXCR, with one record for every CDR3 protein. The sample yields about 540,000 distinct CDR3 sequences, less than 15% seen once. This sample was also put to use in a study of T cells in Graves' hyperthyroidism and ophthalmopathy. This second study says: Clinical symptoms, serum thyroxine, TRAb, thyroid ultrasound and orbital computed tomography established diagnosis.

The sample was peripheral blood mononuclear cells (PBMCs), taken at new diagnosis, from a patient treated with antithyroid drugs. The rearrangement links TRBV12-3 or TRBV12-4 to TRBJ1-2; 9 nucleotides agree with TRBD1. This clonotype originated in a man aged 25 to 40 with Graves disease. CDR3 protein: CASSFSGTGNGYTF. The CDR3, as DNA: TGTGCCAGCAGTTTCTCCGGGACAGGGAATGGCTACACCTTC.